One and the same sample provided the 6 T cell receptor beta chains below, sequenced in a study of a mutant IDH1 vaccine in newly diagnosed glioma. Which antigens these TCRs recognize remains unknown. Time point indicated: week 5, during vaccination. Vaccine doses each comprised 300 ug of mutant IDH1 20-mer peptide, with topical imiquimod. TCRdb's table, derived via immunoSEQ multiplex PCR, lists solely in-frame clones and lacks some. Of 35,000 to 45,000 clones in the sample, 80% to 90% were seen once. The sequenced sample was PBMCs, obtained from a glioma patient whose treatment included an IDH1 peptide vaccine. The receptors were gathered from a man in his fifties or sixties with glioma.

This clone was detected a few times. The gene calls are TRBV7-2 and TRBJ2-1; D call uncertain. This CDR3 has 13 residues. Germline V gene lookup returns CDR1 SGHTA and CDR2 FQGNSA. Trimming cost V 5 bases and J 6 bases, with 11 bases left between them. In nucleotides, the CDR3 is TGTGCCAGCAGCCCGTGGGGTGCCAATGAGCAGTTCTTC. As protein: CASSPWGANEQFF.

This clone was picked up one time. V and J are TRBV7-2 and TRBJ2-3; TRBD2 matches at 11 bases. The CDR3 covers 16 residues. The germline gives CDR1 SGHTA, CDR2 FQGNSA. V lost 4 bases and J lost 0; bases outside the gene matches: 3. CDR3 residues: CASSSRLAGSTDTQYF. For the CDR3, the DNA is TGTGCCAGCAGCTCTCGACTAGCGGGGAGCACAGATACGCAGTATTTT.

The chain joins TRBV10-3 to TRBJ2-1, with 9 bases that match TRBD1. The germline gives CDR1 ENHRY, CDR2 SYGVKD. The CDR3 consists of 14 residues. With V trimmed by 3 bases and J by 8 bases, 5 bases remained unmatched. CDR3 nucleotide sequence: TGTGCCATCAGTGAAAGGACAGGGGAGTATGAGCAGTTCTTC. Amino acids: CAISERTGEYEQFF.

This chain connects TRBV5-1 to TRBJ2-7, with 7 positions matching TRBD1. V shed 0 bases, J shed 9 bases, and the junction held 6 bases outside the gene matches. Germline V gives CDR1 SGHRS, CDR2 YFSETQ. This CDR3 spans 13 amino acids. CDR3 region: CASSLGQGIRQYF. The CDR3 coding sequence is TGCGCCAGCAGCTTGGGACAGGGAATCAGGCAGTACTTC. Variable domain in full (rest from reference TRBV5-1 and TRBJ2-7): KAGVTQTPRYLIKTRGQQVTLSCSPISGHRSVSWYQQTPGQGLQFLFEYFSETQRNKGNFPGRFSGRQFSNSRSEMNVSTLELGDSALYLCASSLGQGIRQYFGPGTRLTVT.

This rearrangement joins TRBV27 to TRBJ2-7, with 9 positions matching TRBD2. V dropped 3 bases and J dropped 5; count of bases not matched to a gene: 5. Per germline, CDR1 MNHEY and CDR2 SMNVEV (reference sequence). The CDR3 consists of 14 residues. CDR3 bases: TGTGCCAGCAGTTTCTCTAGCGGGGTAGACGAGCAGTACTTC. The encoded protein is CASSFSSGVDEQYF.

The rearrangement joins TRBV27 to TRBJ1-2; 7 positions agree with TRBD1. Losses at the gene ends were 0 bases for V and 6 bases for J; bases not matched to a gene: 10. The CDR3 covers 16 residues. Germline V gives CDR1 MNHEY, CDR2 SMNVEV (reference sequence). This chain's CDR3 is CASSLSGQGGADGYTF. CDR3 nucleotides: TGTGCCAGCAGTTTATCAGGTCAGGGGGGCGCCGATGGCTACACCTTC.